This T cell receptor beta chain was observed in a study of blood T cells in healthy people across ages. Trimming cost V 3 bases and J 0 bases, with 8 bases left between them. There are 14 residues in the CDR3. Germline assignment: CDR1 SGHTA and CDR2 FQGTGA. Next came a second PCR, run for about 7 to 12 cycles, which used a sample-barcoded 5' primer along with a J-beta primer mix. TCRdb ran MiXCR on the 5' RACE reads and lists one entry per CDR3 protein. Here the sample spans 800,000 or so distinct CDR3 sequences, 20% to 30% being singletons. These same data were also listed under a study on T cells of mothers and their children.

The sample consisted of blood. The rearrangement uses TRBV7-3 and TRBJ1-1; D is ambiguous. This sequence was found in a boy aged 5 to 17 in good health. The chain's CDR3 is CASSFGLVNTEAFF. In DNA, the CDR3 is TGTGCCAGCAGCTTTGGGCTGGTGAACACTGAAGCTTTCTTT.